Below are 23 T cell receptor beta chains sequenced from a single sample in a study of T cells after yellow fever vaccination. TCRdb used MiXCR to reprocess the 5' RACE reads, holding one entry per CDR3 protein. The repertoire consists of around 600,000 distinct CDR3 sequences, with about 12% occurring once and the leading ten covering 15%. Here the sequenced sample was PBMCs, taken on the day of the yellow fever booster vaccination. The receptors originated from a man aged 25 to 40 who received the YFV17D yellow fever vaccine.

This clonotype was seen a few times. The rearrangement links TRBV30 to TRBJ2-7; 7 bases are a match to TRBD2. V was pared by 2 bases and J by 4 bases, with 5 bases of the junction left unmatched. This CDR3 is 13 amino acids long. Germline V gene data show CDR1 as GTSNPN and CDR2 as SVGIG (reference sequence). DNA for the CDR3: TGTGCCTGGAGTACTAGCGTCCAATACGAGCAGTACTTC. This sequence encodes CAWSTSVQYEQYF.

As to this clonotype: Compared with germline, one end of the junction differs, possibly owing to a read error. This chain joins TRBV16 and TRBJ2-1; possible D gene TRBD2, 6 bases. The CDR3 loop spans 13 amino acids. Per germline, CDR1 KGHSY and CDR2 FQNENV. CDR3 DNA sequence: TGTGCCAGCAGCCAATTGCTCGGGACTGAGCAGGTCTTC. Translation: CASSQLLGTEQVF.

The J gene is TRBJ1-3, the V gene TRBV7-2; D unclear. Germline V gene data show CDR1 as SGHTA and CDR2 as FQGNSA. The V gene lost 1 base and the J gene lost 4 bases, with 11 bases spanning the gap. This CDR3 is 15 amino acids long. CDR3 bases: TGTGCCAGCAGCTTAGTATGGAGTGGCGGAAACACCATATATTTT. This gives the protein CASSLVWSGGNTIYF. Full variable domain (remainder filled in from reference TRBV7-2 and TRBJ1-3): GAGVSQSPSNKVTEKGKDVELRCDPISGHTALYWYRQSLGQGLEFLIYFQGNSAPDKSGLPSDRFSAERTGGSVSTLTIQRTQQEDSAVYLCASSLVWSGGNTIYFGEGSWLTVV.

A few counts support this clonotype. This chain connects TRBV29-1 to TRBJ2-1, with 15 bases that match TRBD2. The trim removed 3 bases at V and 6 bases at J, leaving 3 bases unmatched. This CDR3 is built from 15 residues. Germline CDR1 SQVTM, CDR2 ANQGSEA. DNA of the CDR3: TGCAGCGTTGAGCCGGGACTAGCGGGAGGCAATGAGCAGTTCTTC. Translating it yields CSVEPGLAGGNEQFF.

For the CDR3, the DNA is TGCAGTGCGGTAGCGGGGAACGAGCAGTACTTC. Amino acids: CSAVAGNEQYF. The J gene is TRBJ2-7, the V gene TRBV20-1, with 8 bases lining up with TRBD2. From germline, CDR1 is DFQATT and CDR2 SNEGSKA (reference sequence). V was clipped by 6 bases and J by 5 bases; unmatched bases: 3. This CDR3 contains 11 residues.

In this sample, this clonotype turned up a few times. The chain combines TRBV18 with TRBJ2-1; D gene uncertain. V lost 6 bases and J 9 bases, leaving 21 bases between the germline ends. There are 15 residues in the CDR3. Looked up from germline, CDR1 is KGHSH and CDR2 is LQKENI. CDR3 sequence: CASSLPRPKGGEQFF. The CDR3 DNA is TGTGCCAGCTCCCTACCCCGACCCAAGGGCGGTGAGCAGTTCTTC.

This clonotype was recorded a few times. The V call is TRBV20-1, the J call TRBJ2-4, with a possible D match to TRBD1 (6 bases). Trimming shortened V by 6 bases and J by 3 bases, and 15 bases separated the two germline ends. Germline CDR1 reads DFQATT; CDR2 reads SNEGSKA (reference sequence). This CDR3 has 14 residues. Written as DNA, the CDR3 is TGCAGTGCCTCCGAGGCAGGGGTCAAAAACATTCAGTACTTC. Amino acids: CSASEAGVKNIQYF.

This chain uses TRBV5-5 with TRBJ1-4; 7 positions agree with TRBD1. Germline V lookup: CDR1 SGHKS, CDR2 YYEKEE (reference sequence). The V and J ends lost 2 bases and 7 bases, in that order; junction bases with no gene match: 8. The CDR3 totals 15 residues. The CDR3 loop reads CASSFLQGRSEKLFF. The CDR3 DNA sequence: TGTGCCAGCAGCTTCCTACAGGGGAGAAGTGAAAAACTGTTTTTT.

The genes are TRBV29-1 and TRBJ2-1, with 9 bases lining up with TRBD2. V lost 0 bases, J lost 3 bases, and 6 bases stayed unmatched. CDR1 and CDR2 (germline): SQVTM, ANQGSEA. CDR3 size: 16 residues. The CDR3 loop reads CSVEDPLAGDYNEQFF. DNA of the CDR3: TGCAGCGTTGAAGATCCCTTAGCGGGAGACTACAATGAGCAGTTCTTC.

The chain couples TRBV14 to TRBJ2-6; weak D call: TRBD1 (6 bases). The CDR3 runs to 15 residues. V gave up 4 bases and J gave up 2 bases, with 9 bases separating them. Germline CDR1 is SGHDN and CDR2 is FVKESK. The CDR3 here is CASSRNRAGANVLTF. In DNA form, the CDR3 reads TGTGCCAGCAGCCGGAACAGGGCTGGGGCCAACGTCCTGACTTTC.

This clonotype was seen only a few times. The rearrangement joins TRBV28 to TRBJ2-1; 10 bases fit TRBD1. Germline CDR1 and CDR2: MDHEN and SYDVKM. V lost 5 bases, J lost 8 bases, and 3 bases stayed unmatched. The CDR3 totals 13 residues. This chain's CDR3 is CASSQGQGYEQFF. The DNA for the CDR3 is TGTGCCAGCAGTCAGGGACAGGGGTATGAGCAGTTCTTC.

This clonotype was counted at least ten times. This chain connects TRBV18 to TRBJ2-1, with 7 bases fitting TRBD1. With V trimmed by 3 bases and J by 6 bases, 5 bases remained unmatched. Germline V gene lookup returns CDR1 KGHSH and CDR2 LQKENI. The length of the CDR3 is 14 residues. CDR3 in amino acids: CASSPSRQGNEQFF. The DNA of the CDR3 is TGTGCCAGCTCACCCTCACGACAGGGCAATGAGCAGTTCTTC.

This clonotype was seen repeatedly, ten times or more. The rearrangement joins TRBV7-6 to TRBJ2-7, with 9 bases that match TRBD2. The V gene end was trimmed by 5 bases and the J gene end by 4 bases; junction bases not matched to a gene: 3. The CDR3 is made up of 13 amino acids. The germline gives CDR1 SGHVS, CDR2 FNYEAQ. Here the CDR3 DNA reads TGTGCCAGCAGCCGGACTAGCGCTTACGAGCAGTACTTC. It codes for CASSRTSAYEQYF.

In this sample, this clonotype turned up a few times. The V and J genes are TRBV7-2 and TRBJ2-1; the match to TRBD1 covers 8 bases. There are 14 residues in the CDR3. Losses at the gene ends were 5 bases for V and 8 bases for J; bases not matched to a gene: 8. Germline CDR1 is SGHTA and CDR2 is FQGNSA. CDR3 residues: CASSVRQGSDEQFF. CDR3 in DNA: TGTGCCAGCAGCGTAAGACAGGGGTCGGATGAGCAGTTCTTC.

This chain connects TRBV10-3 to TRBJ2-7, with 9 positions matching TRBD1. CDR1 and CDR2 (germline): ENHRY, SYGVKD. The CDR3 consists of 13 residues. The ends lost 10 bases at V and 5 bases at J; junction bases unmatched: 9. DNA of the CDR3: TGTGCCACCCAACTACAGGGGGCCCACGAGCAGTACTTC. Translated, it gives CATQLQGAHEQYF.

This clonotype was found a few times. The chain recombines TRBV7-2 with TRBJ2-1; the match to TRBD2 covers 9 bases. The CDR3 covers 14 residues. Germline assignment: CDR1 SGHTA and CDR2 FQGNSA. Trimming cost V 8 bases and J 15 bases; bases outside gene matches: 17. The CDR3 reads CASAAKGTGTSLFF. Written as DNA, the CDR3 is TGTGCCAGCGCTGCAAAAGGGACCGGGACTAGCCTGTTCTTC.

The chain has TRBV4-2 and TRBJ2-1; 8 bases match TRBD2. This CDR3 is 18 amino acids long. Trimming at V came to 0 bases and at J to 6 bases, leaving 13 bases not matched to a gene. Germline CDR1 reads LGHNA; CDR2 reads YNFKEQ. The CDR3 loop reads CASSQDVQGSGGVNEQFF. DNA for the CDR3: TGTGCCAGCAGCCAAGATGTGCAGGGGTCGGGAGGGGTCAATGAGCAGTTCTTC.

V and J are TRBV5-1 and TRBJ2-1, with a possible D match to TRBD1 (6 bases). The V and J ends lost 6 bases and 4 bases respectively, with 14 bases between them. Germline V gene data show CDR1 as SGHRS and CDR2 as YFSETQ. CDR3 length: 14 amino acids. CDR3 sequence reads: CASTKGQGYNEQFF. The CDR3 DNA reads TGCGCCAGCACAAAGGGGCAGGGGTACAATGAGCAGTTCTTC.

The rearrangement joins TRBV7-3 to TRBJ2-1, with D perhaps TRBD1 or TRBD2 (6 bases each). CDR1 SGHTA and CDR2 FQGTGA come from the germline V gene. This CDR3 has 12 amino acids. V was cut by 5 bases and J by 13 bases, with 15 bases left in between. CDR3 DNA: TGTGCCAGCAGCCCTGGGTACGGGGGCCAGTTCTTC. Protein: CASSPGYGGQFF.

The chain links TRBV29-1 to TRBJ2-7; TRBD1 is a possible D gene (6 bases). The germline CDR1 and CDR2 sequences are SQVTM and ANQGSEA. The CDR3 sequence is 13 residues long. V was pared by 7 bases and J by 6 bases, with 19 bases between. The CDR3 spells CSAPSGVRGEQYF. CDR3 coding DNA: TGCAGCGCACCGTCAGGGGTACGTGGCGAGCAGTACTTC.

This clonotype has more than one count but fewer than ten. The rearrangement joins TRBV29-1 to TRBJ2-7; 12 positions match TRBD2. Germline assignment: CDR1 SQVTM and CDR2 ANQGSEA. The V segment lost 4 bases and the J segment 2 bases; nucleotides outside the gene matches: 0. The CDR3 runs 13 residues. CDR3 protein: CSVGLAGAYEQYF. The CDR3 bases are TGCAGCGTTGGACTAGCGGGGGCCTACGAGCAGTACTTC.

The rearrangement links TRBV7-2 to TRBJ2-5; maybe TRBD2 (5 bases). V was shortened by 2 bases and J by 9 bases, with 7 bases between the two germline ends. Germline V lookup: CDR1 SGHTA, CDR2 FQGNSA. CDR3 length: 11 residues. CDR3 amino acids: CASSLRDAQYF. The CDR3, as DNA: TGTGCCAGCAGCTTACGGGATGCCCAGTACTTC.

The chain has TRBV7-2 and TRBJ2-7; possibly TRBD2 for D (5 bases). This CDR3 is 13 amino acids long. CDR1 is SGHTA, CDR2 FQGNSA, per germline. The V gene lost 5 bases and the J gene lost 6 bases, with 14 bases spanning the gap. The CDR3: CASSLLAEGEQYF. The CDR3 nucleotides are TGTGCCAGCAGCCTCCTAGCAGAGGGCGAGCAGTACTTC.